The 32 T cell receptor beta chains below all came from one sample that was sequenced in a study of shared clonotypes between healthy human individuals. The assay was immunoSEQ multiplex PCR, and TCRdb's table has in-frame clones only and misses some. Of nearly 500,000 clones in the sample, 76% were seen once. Specimen: PBMCs. These receptors were collected from a woman in her 40s in good health. Some clones in this sample may be carry-over from other donors' samples.

The chain combines TRBV2 with TRBJ1-2; perhaps TRBD1 as D (6 bases). The CDR3 is 14 residues long. V was trimmed by 3 bases and J by 3 bases, leaving 11 bases between them. Germline lookup yields CDR1 SNHLY and CDR2 FYNNEI. CDR3 sequence (DNA): TGTGCCAGCAGTGATCTGGGGGCGGACTATGGCTACACCTTC. Its translation is CASSDLGADYGYTF. The full variable domain, in which reference TRBV2 and TRBJ1-2 provide the parts outside the CDR3, is EPEVTQTPSHQVTQMGQEVILRCVPISNHLYFYWYRQILGQKVEFLVSFYNNEISEKSEIFDDQFSVERPDGSNFTLKIRSTKLEDSAMYFCASSDLGADYGYTFGSGTRLTVV.

This clone was recorded only once. The V and J genes are TRBV19 and TRBJ1-1, with D possibly matching TRBD1 (5 bases). The germline V and J ends were trimmed by 3 bases and 4 bases, with 9 bases remaining between them. The CDR3 length is 13 residues. The germline V gene encodes CDR1 LNHDA and CDR2 SQIVND (reference sequence). CDR3 DNA: TGTGCCAGTAGTATTAAGGGGTTCACTGAAGCTTTCTTT. It codes for CASSIKGFTEAFF.

This clone was counted between two and nine times. The V call is TRBV30, the J call TRBJ2-3; TRBD2 is a possible D gene (6 bases). The V end was cut by 4 bases, the J end by 4 bases, with 12 bases between. This CDR3 has 13 amino acids. Germline V lookup: CDR1 GTSNPN, CDR2 SVGIG (reference sequence). The CDR3 reads CAWNDGSADTQYF. The CDR3 bases are TGTGCCTGGAACGACGGGAGCGCAGATACGCAGTATTTT.

Notes on this clone: It is likely a read error: a sequence one base away is far more abundant. This sequence joins TRBV9 and TRBJ1-5; 7 bases align to TRBD1. Germline values: CDR1 SGDLS, CDR2 YYNGEE. This CDR3 has 15 residues. V lost 0 bases to trimming and J lost 7 bases; unmatched junction nucleotides: 7. The CDR3 is CASSVEGAWGQPQHF. CDR3 coding DNA: TGTGCCAGCAGCGTAGAGGGGGCGTGGGGACAGCCCCAGCATTTT.

V and J are TRBV5-1 and TRBJ2-2, with 8 nucleotides matching TRBD1. Per germline, CDR1 SGHRS and CDR2 YFSETQ. The CDR3 loop spans 13 amino acids. The trim removed 4 bases at V and 6 bases at J, leaving 2 bases unmatched. As DNA, the CDR3 is TGCGCCAGCAGCCCAGGGGGCGCCGGGGAGCTGTTTTTT. Its translation is CASSPGGAGELFF.

The genes are TRBV28 and TRBJ2-2, with 8 bases aligning to TRBD2. The CDR3 runs to 15 residues. Germline V gives CDR1 MDHEN, CDR2 SYDVKM. Trimming took 7 bases from V and 5 from J; bases not matched to a gene: 9. The DNA for the CDR3 is TGTGCCAGCACCGAGACTAGCGCGGGAACCGGGGAGCTGTTTTTT. As protein: CASTETSAGTGELFF. The entire variable domain, with the rest obtained from reference TRBV28 and TRBJ2-2, is as follows: DVKVTQSSRYLVKRTGEKVFLECVQDMDHENMFWYRQDPGLGLRLIYFSYDVKMKEKGDIPEGYSVSREKKERFSLILESASTNQTSMYLCASTETSAGTGELFFGEGSRLTVL.

At least ten counts were recorded for this clone. Other DNA sequences in this sample translate to the same CDR3. This chain connects TRBV9 to TRBJ1-4; maybe TRBD1 (5 bases). V lost 3 bases and J 3 bases, leaving 9 bases between the germline ends. Germline V gives CDR1 SGDLS, CDR2 YYNGEE. CDR3 length: 14 residues. In DNA, the CDR3 is TGTGCCAGCAGCGCGGGGGGAGCTAATGAAAAACTGTTTTTT. It encodes CASSAGGANEKLFF.

This chain links TRBV6-6 with TRBJ1-2; TRBD1 matches 7 bases. V lost 8 bases to trimming and J lost 2 bases; unmatched junction nucleotides: 8. This CDR3 has 14 residues. Germline V gene lookup returns CDR1 MNHNY and CDR2 SVGAGI (reference sequence). The CDR3 nucleotides read TGTGCCAGCTTCGGGACAGCGGTCAACTATGGCTACACCTTC. It encodes CASFGTAVNYGYTF.

The gene calls are TRBV4-1 and TRBJ2-7; 12 bases are a match to TRBD2. The CDR3 loop spans 15 amino acids. V trimming: 4 bases; J trimming: 9 bases; junction bases outside the gene matches: 10. Germline values: CDR1 MGHRA, CDR2 YSYEKL. The CDR3 loop is CASSPGLAGRLGQYF. The CDR3 bases are TGCGCCAGCAGCCCCGGACTAGCGGGAAGACTTGGGCAGTACTTC.

The genes are TRBV15 and TRBJ2-3; TRBD2 is a possible D gene (6 bases). Trimming cost V 1 base and J 3 bases, with 11 bases left between them. This CDR3 has 15 residues. The germline V gene encodes CDR1 LNHNV and CDR2 YYDKDF (reference sequence). The CDR3 is CATSRGLAATDTQYF. The CDR3, as DNA: TGTGCCACCAGCAGAGGGTTAGCGGCAACAGATACGCAGTATTTT. The complete variable domain, with remaining parts taken from reference TRBV15 and TRBJ2-3, reads DAMVIQNPRYQVTQFGKPVTLSCSQTLNHNVMYWYQQKSSQAPKLLFHYYDKDFNNEADTPDNFQSRRPNTSFCFLDIRSPGLGDTAMYLCATSRGLAATDTQYFGPGTRLTVL.

The chain links TRBV29-1 to TRBJ2-2; D possibly matches TRBD1 or TRBD2 (5 bases each). Deletions cut 6 bases from V and 4 bases from J, with 18 bases between. Germline-derived CDR1 and CDR2 are SQVTM and ANQGSEA. The CDR3 extends over 15 amino acids. CDR3 DNA sequence: TGCAGCGTCCGGGACCAACGTAGCACCACCGGGGAGCTGTTTTTT. Amino acids: CSVRDQRSTTGELFF.

Comments on this clone: A single base is all that separates this from a far larger clone, so a read error is likely. The identical CDR3 is also encoded by other nucleotide sequences in the sample. The V call is TRBV28, the J call TRBJ1-1, with D perhaps matching TRBD1 (5 bases). The CDR3 runs to 18 residues. The germline V gene encodes CDR1 MDHEN and CDR2 SYDVKM. The CDR3 sequence: CASSLPTSTRGAVTEAFF. CDR3 sequence (DNA): TGTGCCAGCAGTTTACCTACCTCCACTAGGGGCGCGGTCACTGAAGCCTTCTTT.

The CDR3 loop reads CASRLSIRTGGNEKLFF. The CDR3 DNA follows: TGTGCCAGTAGACTGAGTATACGGACAGGGGGAAATGAAAAACTGTTTTTT. The chain uses TRBV19 and TRBJ1-4; 10 nucleotides line up with TRBD1. Germline trimming cut 6 bases from V and 5 bases from J; bases unmatched to any gene: 12. Germline V lookup: CDR1 LNHDA, CDR2 SQIVND (reference sequence). CDR3 length: 17 residues.

This clone has just a few counts. The junction shows a germline mismatch at one end, possibly a read error. The chain carries TRBV2 and TRBJ1-2, with a weak D call TRBD1 (5 bases). Germline V CDR1 and CDR2: SNHLY, FYNNEI. The CDR3 runs 12 residues. CDR3 nucleotides: TGTGCCAGCCGCGCCTTTGACCGGGACCAAGGATTC. Its translation is CASRAFDRDQGF. Drawing the rest from reference TRBV2 and TRBJ1-2, the complete variable domain is EPEVTQTPSHQVTQMGQEVILRCVPISNHLYFYWYRQILGQKVEFLVSFYNNEISEKSEIFDDQFSVERPDGSNFTLKIRSTKLEDSAMYFCASRAFDRDQGFGSGTRLTVV.

This clone was found a few times. The rearrangement links TRBV6-1 to TRBJ1-1; the D is unclear. V was cut by 4 bases and J by 1 base, with 10 bases left in between. Germline V gene lookup returns CDR1 MNHNS and CDR2 SASEGT. There are 14 residues in the CDR3. Written as DNA, the CDR3 is TGTGCCAGCAGTGGGAGTGTAGGGAACACTGAAGCTTTCTTT. Its protein is CASSGSVGNTEAFF.

The chain joins TRBV5-1 to TRBJ1-2; TRBD1 is a possible D gene (5 bases). This CDR3 is built from 14 residues. Germline CDR1 is SGHRS and CDR2 is YFSETQ. The V end lost 2 bases, the J end lost 4 bases, and 12 bases lay between the germline ends. The CDR3 loop is CASSLGTDSYGYTF. CDR3 DNA sequence: TGCGCCAGCAGCTTAGGGACGGATTCCTATGGCTACACCTTC.

The rearrangement joins TRBV5-1 to TRBJ1-4, with no clear D. V was shortened by 3 bases and J by 8 bases, with 11 bases between the two germline ends. CDR1 and CDR2 from the germline V gene are SGHRS and YFSETQ. The CDR3 covers 13 residues. The CDR3 nucleotides read TGCGCCAGCAGCTCCGCCCCGAACGAAAAACTGTTTTTT. Encoded protein: CASSSAPNEKLFF.

This clone was detected only once. The sample carries other DNA sequences with the same CDR3. V and J are TRBV5-1 and TRBJ1-1; TRBD1 might be the D (5 bases). The CDR3 is 13 amino acids. Trimming pared 4 bases from V and 2 bases from J, leaving 9 bases between. The germline gives CDR1 SGHRS, CDR2 YFSETQ. CDR3 residues: CASSPQGNTEAFF. The CDR3 coding sequence is TGCGCCAGCAGCCCCCAGGGTAACACTGAAGCTTTCTTT.

The chain links TRBV10-3 to TRBJ2-1, with 9 bases fitting TRBD2. Per the germline V gene, CDR1 is ENHRY and CDR2 is SYGVKD. J was trimmed by 7 bases and V by 6 bases; bases with no gene match: 7. This CDR3 region has 14 residues. The CDR3 region is CAIRKAGGTNEQFF. In DNA, the CDR3 is TGTGCCATCAGGAAAGCGGGAGGTACGAATGAGCAGTTCTTC.

J is TRBJ2-5 and V is TRBV30; no clear D gene. The closer fit of TRBJ2-7 to the DNA end suggests the J call may be wrong. Germline lookup yields CDR1 GTSNPN and CDR2 SVGIG (reference sequence). This CDR3 region has 12 residues. CDR3 in DNA: TGTGCCTGGAGAAACCCCTTAAGCGAGCAGTACTTC. Translating gives CAWRNPLSEQYF.

The chain has TRBV6-1 and TRBJ2-7, with D perhaps assigned TRBD1 or TRBD2 (5 bases each). This CDR3 comprises 15 residues. Per germline, CDR1 MNHNS and CDR2 SASEGT. V was cut by 0 bases and J by 1 base, with 10 bases left in between. CDR3 DNA sequence: TGTGCCAGCAGTGAAGCGGGGGTAACTTCCTACGAGCAGTACTTC. Protein product: CASSEAGVTSYEQYF.

The V and J genes are TRBV5-1 and TRBJ2-1; 11 positions match TRBD2. Germline-derived CDR1 and CDR2 are SGHRS and YFSETQ. J was trimmed by 7 bases and V by 2 bases; bases with no gene match: 5. The CDR3 is made up of 15 amino acids. CDR3 bases: TGCGCCAGCAGCTTTACTAGCGGGAGTGGTAATGAGCAGTTCTTC. This encodes CASSFTSGSGNEQFF.

The chain has TRBV27 and TRBJ2-5; TRBD1 matches at 9 bases. The germline V gene has CDR1 MNHEY and CDR2 SMNVEV (reference sequence). The CDR3 length is 17 residues. The trim removed 6 bases at V and 1 base at J, leaving 12 bases unmatched. The CDR3 DNA follows: TGTGCCAGCAGGCCGGGACAGGGTCAAACCATCCAAGAGACCCAGTACTTC. It yields the protein CASRPGQGQTIQETQYF.

This sequence joins TRBV9 and TRBJ2-6, with D unresolved. The CDR3 contains 16 residues. Germline V CDR1 and CDR2: SGDLS, YYNGEE. The V gene lost 0 bases and the J gene lost 2 bases, with 9 bases spanning the gap. CDR3 coding DNA: TGTGCCAGCAGCGTAGACCCCCAACCTGGGGCCAACGTCCTGACTTTC. This codes for CASSVDPQPGANVLTF.

Only one count was recorded for this clone. The rearrangement links TRBV28 to TRBJ2-5; 8 positions agree with TRBD1. Germline V gives CDR1 MDHEN, CDR2 SYDVKM. The CDR3 extends over 13 amino acids. V gave up 6 bases and J gave up 4 bases; unmatched junction bases: 4. The CDR3 nucleotides are TGTGCCAGCAGACCACAGGGGGGAGAGACCCAGTACTTC. This sequence encodes CASRPQGGETQYF.

As regards this clone: Other DNA sequences in the same sample also yield this CDR3. CDR3 protein: CASSRTSGTYNEQFF. The CDR3 nucleotides are TGCGCCAGCAGCAGGACTAGCGGGACCTACAATGAGCAGTTCTTC. The rearrangement joins TRBV5-1 to TRBJ2-1, with TRBD2 matching 12 bases. The CDR3 covers 15 residues. Germline lookup yields CDR1 SGHRS and CDR2 YFSETQ. Trimming cost V 4 bases and J 2 bases; bases outside gene matches: 1.

In its sample, this clone was seen many times. The rearrangement links TRBV11-1 to TRBJ1-1; the D is unclear. V lost 5 bases, J lost 1 base, and 11 bases lay in between. There are 14 residues in the CDR3. In germline, CDR1 is SGHAT, CDR2 FQDESV (reference sequence). Here the CDR3 DNA reads TGTGCCAGCAGCAAAGGTAGGCAGAACACTGAAGCTTTCTTT. It yields the protein CASSKGRQNTEAFF.

The J gene is TRBJ2-7, the V gene TRBV13; a weak D match, TRBD1 (6 bases). The CDR3 has 13 residues. The V end lost 2 bases, the J end lost 2 bases, and 7 bases lay between the germline ends. The germline V gene has CDR1 PRHDT and CDR2 FYEKMQ (reference sequence). CDR3 loop: CASSLYRAYEQYF. CDR3 DNA sequence: TGTGCCAGCAGCTTATACAGGGCCTACGAGCAGTACTTC.

A single count supports this clone. Other DNA sequences in this sample translate to the same CDR3. The chain employs TRBV2 and TRBJ1-5; D uncertain. Per the germline V gene, CDR1 is SNHLY and CDR2 is FYNNEI. V lost 3 bases and J lost 5, with 5 bases in between. This CDR3 is 12 amino acids long. CDR3 coding DNA: TGTGCCAGCAGTGATCGGGATCAGCCCCAGCATTTT. It translates to CASSDRDQPQHF.

The rearrangement joins TRBV5-6 to TRBJ1-2, with D perhaps TRBD1 (6 bases). CDR3 size: 13 residues. The germline V gene encodes CDR1 SGHDT and CDR2 YYEEEE. Trimming shortened V by 3 bases and J by 6 bases, and 12 bases separated the two germline ends. As DNA, the CDR3 is TGTGCCAGCAGCTGGGGGGACATCCATGGCTACACCTTC. Translating gives CASSWGDIHGYTF.

The sample holds many counts of this clone. This specimen includes other DNA sequences encoding the same CDR3. CDR3 amino acids: CASSRSPYSEAFF. The CDR3 DNA follows: TGTGCCAGCAGTCGCTCGCCCTATTCTGAAGCTTTCTTT. The chain uses TRBV2 and TRBJ1-1; D is unresolved. The length of the CDR3 is 13 residues. The germline V gene encodes CDR1 SNHLY and CDR2 FYNNEI. Trimming removed 5 bases at V and 6 bases at J, with 13 bases between.

In regard to this clone: One base away lies a much larger clone, so this may be a sequencing read error. At the DNA level, this CDR3 is encoded by other sequences in the same sample as well. This chain links TRBV4-3 with TRBJ2-7; the D gene is possibly TRBD2 (6 bases). Trimming cost V 4 bases and J 4 bases, with 14 bases left between them. Germline CDR1 is LGHNA and CDR2 is YSLEER. The CDR3 runs to 14 residues. CDR3 coding DNA: TGCGCCAGCAGCCGCGGGCTAGGGAGGTACGAGCAGTACTTC. Translating it yields CASSRGLGRYEQYF.